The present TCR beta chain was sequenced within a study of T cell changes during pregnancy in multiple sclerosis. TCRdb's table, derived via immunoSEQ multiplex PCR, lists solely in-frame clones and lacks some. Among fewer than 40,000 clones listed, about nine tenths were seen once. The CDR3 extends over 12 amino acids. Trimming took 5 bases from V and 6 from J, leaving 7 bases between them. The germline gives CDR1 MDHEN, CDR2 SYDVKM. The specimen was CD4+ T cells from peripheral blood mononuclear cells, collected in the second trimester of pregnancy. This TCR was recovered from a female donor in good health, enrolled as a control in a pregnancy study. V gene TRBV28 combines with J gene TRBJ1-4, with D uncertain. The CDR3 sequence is CASSATHEKLFF. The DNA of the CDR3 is TGTGCCAGCAGTGCCACTCATGAAAAACTGTTTTTT. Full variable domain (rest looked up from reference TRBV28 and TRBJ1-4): DVKVTQSSRYLVKRTGEKVFLECVQDMDHENMFWYRQDPGLGLRLIYFSYDVKMKEKGDIPEGYSVSREKKERFSLILESASTNQTSMYLCASSATHEKLFFGSGTQLSVL.